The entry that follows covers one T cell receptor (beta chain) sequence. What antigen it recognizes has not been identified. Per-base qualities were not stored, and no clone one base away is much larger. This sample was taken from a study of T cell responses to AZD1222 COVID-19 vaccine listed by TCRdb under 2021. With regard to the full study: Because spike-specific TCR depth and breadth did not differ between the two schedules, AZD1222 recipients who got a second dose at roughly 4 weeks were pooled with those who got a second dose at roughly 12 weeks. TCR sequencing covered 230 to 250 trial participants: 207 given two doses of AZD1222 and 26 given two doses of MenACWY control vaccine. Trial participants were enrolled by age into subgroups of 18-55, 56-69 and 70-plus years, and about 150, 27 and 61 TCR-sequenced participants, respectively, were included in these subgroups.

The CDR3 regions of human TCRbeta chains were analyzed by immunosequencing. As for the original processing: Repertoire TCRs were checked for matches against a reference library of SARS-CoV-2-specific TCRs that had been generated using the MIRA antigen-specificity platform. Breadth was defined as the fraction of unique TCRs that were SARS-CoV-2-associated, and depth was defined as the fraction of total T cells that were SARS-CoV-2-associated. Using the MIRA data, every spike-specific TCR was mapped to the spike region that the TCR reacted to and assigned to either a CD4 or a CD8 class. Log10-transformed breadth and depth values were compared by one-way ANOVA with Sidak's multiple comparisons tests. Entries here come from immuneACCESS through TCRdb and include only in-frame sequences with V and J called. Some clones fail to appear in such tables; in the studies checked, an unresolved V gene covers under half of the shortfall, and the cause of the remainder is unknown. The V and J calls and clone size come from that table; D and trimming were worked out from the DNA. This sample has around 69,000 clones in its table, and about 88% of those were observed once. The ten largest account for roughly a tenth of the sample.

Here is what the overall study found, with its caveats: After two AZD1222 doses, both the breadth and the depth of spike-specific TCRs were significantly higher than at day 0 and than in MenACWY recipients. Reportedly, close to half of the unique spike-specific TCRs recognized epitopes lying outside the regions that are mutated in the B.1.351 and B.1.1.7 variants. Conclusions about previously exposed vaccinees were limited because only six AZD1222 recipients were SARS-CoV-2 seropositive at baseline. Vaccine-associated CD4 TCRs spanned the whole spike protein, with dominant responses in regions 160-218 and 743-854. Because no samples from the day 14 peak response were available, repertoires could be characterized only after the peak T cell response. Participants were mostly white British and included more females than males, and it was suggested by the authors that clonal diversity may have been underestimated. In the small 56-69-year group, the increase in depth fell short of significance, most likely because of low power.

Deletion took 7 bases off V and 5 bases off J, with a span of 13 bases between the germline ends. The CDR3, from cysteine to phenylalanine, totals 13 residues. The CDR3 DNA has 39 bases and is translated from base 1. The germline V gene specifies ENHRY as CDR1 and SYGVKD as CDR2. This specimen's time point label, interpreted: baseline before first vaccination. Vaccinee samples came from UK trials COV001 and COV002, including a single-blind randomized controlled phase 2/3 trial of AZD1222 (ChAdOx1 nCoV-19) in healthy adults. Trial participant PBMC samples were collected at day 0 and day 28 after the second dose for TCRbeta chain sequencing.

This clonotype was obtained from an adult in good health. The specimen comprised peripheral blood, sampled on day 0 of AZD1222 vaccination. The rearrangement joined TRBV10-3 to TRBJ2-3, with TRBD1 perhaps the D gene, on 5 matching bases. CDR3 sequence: CAITPQGGDTQYF. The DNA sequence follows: TGTGCCATCACCCCGCAGGGCGGAGATACGCAGTATTTT.